The present T cell receptor (beta chain) was sequenced within a study of blood T cells in healthy people across ages. The use of a sample-barcoded 5' primer and a J-beta primer mix characterized a second PCR of roughly 7 to 11 cycles. TCRdb passed the 5' RACE reads through MiXCR, listing each CDR3 protein once. Of over a million distinct CDR3 sequences in the sample, 42% are singletons; the top ten hold 6.5% to 10%. With 6 bases removed from V and 7 bases from J, the gap between germline ends came to 14 bases. The V gene's germline CDR1 is MNHEY and CDR2 SMNVEV (reference sequence). The CDR3 is 13 amino acids. About this clonotype itself: As yet, its antigen is unknown.

General observations from the study: Bulk PBMC profiling left naive and antigen-experienced comparisons inconclusive.

Drawn from each donor were ten milliliters of peripheral blood. V and J are TRBV27 and TRBJ2-3, with D possibly being TRBD1 (6 bases). This TCR was sampled from a woman between 18 and 30 years old in good health. Sequencing was done on a sample of blood. This CDR3 reads CASRGAAGNTQYF. The CDR3 DNA sequence: TGTGCCAGCAGGGGGGCCGCCGGTAATACGCAGTATTTT.